This T cell receptor beta chain is from a study of T-cell reconstitution after alpha-beta-depleted transplantation in children. This CDR3 contains 14 residues. Germline V gene data show CDR1 as MRHNA and CDR2 as SNTAGT. V shed 2 bases and J 5 bases; nucleotides not matched to a gene: 4. This clonotype was picked up many times. The TCRbeta library incorporated unique molecular identifiers. MiXCR was run by TCRdb on the PCR reads, yielding one entry per CDR3 protein. The repertoire has 600,000 to 700,000 distinct CDR3 sequences, roughly 15% of them found once; the top ten carry under 1.2%. The sequencing here drew on PBMCs from the stem cell graft donor, taken from the stem cell graft. The origin of this receptor is a human donor who donated a stem cell graft to a child with acute myeloid leukemia. This chain joins TRBV6-4 and TRBJ2-3, with 7 bases fitting TRBD1. In DNA, the CDR3 is TGTGCCAGCAGTGACAGACAGGGTCAAGATACGCAGTATTTT. Encoded protein: CASSDRQGQDTQYF.